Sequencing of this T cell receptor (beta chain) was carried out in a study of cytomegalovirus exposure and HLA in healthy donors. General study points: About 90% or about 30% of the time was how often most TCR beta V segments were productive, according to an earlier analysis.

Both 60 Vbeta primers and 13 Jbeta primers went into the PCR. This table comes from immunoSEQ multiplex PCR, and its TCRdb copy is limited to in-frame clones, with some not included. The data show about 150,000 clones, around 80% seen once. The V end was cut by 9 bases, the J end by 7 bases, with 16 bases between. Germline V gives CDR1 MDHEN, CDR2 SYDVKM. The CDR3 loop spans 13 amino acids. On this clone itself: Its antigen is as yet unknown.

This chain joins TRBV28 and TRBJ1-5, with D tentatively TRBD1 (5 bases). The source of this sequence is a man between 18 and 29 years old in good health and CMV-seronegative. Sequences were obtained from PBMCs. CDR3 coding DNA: TGTGCCAGTGGCCGGGGGTCCGGCCAGCCCCAGCATTTT. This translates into CASGRGSGQPQHF.